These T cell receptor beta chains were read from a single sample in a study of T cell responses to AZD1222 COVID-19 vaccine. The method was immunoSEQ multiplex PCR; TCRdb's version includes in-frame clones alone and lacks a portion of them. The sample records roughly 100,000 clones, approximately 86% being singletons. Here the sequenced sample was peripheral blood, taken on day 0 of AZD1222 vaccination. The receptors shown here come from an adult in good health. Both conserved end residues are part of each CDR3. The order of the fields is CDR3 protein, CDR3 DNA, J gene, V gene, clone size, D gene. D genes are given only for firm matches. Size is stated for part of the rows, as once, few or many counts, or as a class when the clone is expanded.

CDR3aa: CASSEGPENQPQHF
CDR3nt: TGCGCCAGCAGTGAGGGCCCCGAAAATCAGCCCCAGCATTTT
j_gene: TRBJ1-5
v_gene: TRBV10-1
abundance: .
d_gene: .

CDR3aa: CASSSTSGGLEGETQYF
CDR3nt: TGCGCCAGCAGCTCGACTAGCGGGGGCCTTGAGGGAGAGACCCAGTACTTC
j_gene: TRBJ2-5
v_gene: TRBV5-1
abundance: .
d_gene: TRBD2

CDR3aa: CASSSTYVRFF
CDR3nt: TGTGCCAGCAGTTCAACTTACGTACGGTTCTTC
j_gene: TRBJ2-1
v_gene: TRBV28
abundance: .
d_gene: .

CDR3aa: CSVPGQGAMYGYTF
CDR3nt: TGCAGCGTACCCGGACAGGGGGCCATGTATGGCTACACCTTC
j_gene: TRBJ1-2
v_gene: TRBV29-1
abundance: few
d_gene: TRBD1

CDR3aa: CASSLTPQVNTEAFF
CDR3nt: TGTGCCAGCAGCTTAACTCCACAAGTGAACACTGAAGCTTTCTTT
j_gene: TRBJ1-1
v_gene: TRBV7-2
abundance: .
d_gene: .

CDR3aa: CASSATGTGGTEAFF
CDR3nt: TGTGCCAGCAGTGCTACCGGGACGGGAGGCACTGAAGCTTTCTTT
j_gene: TRBJ1-1
v_gene: TRBV6-4
abundance: once
d_gene: .

CDR3aa: CASSAGGTYNEQFF
CDR3nt: TGTGCCAGCTCAGCGGGAGGCACCTACAATGAGCAGTTCTTC
j_gene: TRBJ2-1
v_gene: TRBV28
abundance: .
d_gene: TRBD2

CDR3aa: CASRPVGLETQYF
CDR3nt: TGTGCCAGCAGACCAGTGGGCTTAGAGACCCAGTACTTC
j_gene: TRBJ2-5
v_gene: TRBV12-3/TRBV12-4
abundance: once
d_gene: .

CDR3aa: CASSLASGYEQYF
CDR3nt: TGCGCCAGCAGCTTGGCCTCTGGTTACGAGCAGTACTTC
j_gene: TRBJ2-7
v_gene: TRBV5-1
abundance: once
d_gene: .

CDR3aa: CASRDNRNTGELFF
CDR3nt: TGTGCCAGCCGGGACAATCGAAACACCGGGGAGCTGTTTTTT
j_gene: TRBJ2-2
v_gene: TRBV2
abundance: .
d_gene: .

CDR3aa: CASSQRGQGDYGYTF
CDR3nt: TGTGCCAGCAGCCAAAGGGGACAGGGCGACTATGGCTACACCTTC
j_gene: TRBJ1-2
v_gene: TRBV5-4
abundance: medium-sized
d_gene: TRBD1

CDR3aa: CASRILRGTEAFF
CDR3nt: TGCGCCAGCAGGATACTTAGGGGCACTGAAGCTTTCTTT
j_gene: TRBJ1-1
v_gene: TRBV5-1
abundance: .
d_gene: .

CDR3aa: CSVESAIDNYGYTF
CDR3nt: TGCAGCGTTGAGTCGGCAATCGACAACTATGGCTACACCTTC
j_gene: TRBJ1-2
v_gene: TRBV29-1
abundance: .
d_gene: .

CDR3aa: CASSSRTGSTRRNEQFF
CDR3nt: TGTGCCAGTAGTTCTAGGACAGGGTCCACACGGAGGAATGAGCAGTTCTTC
j_gene: TRBJ2-1
v_gene: TRBV19
abundance: .
d_gene: TRBD1

CDR3aa: CASSLGDKLELPEAFF
CDR3nt: TGTGCCAGCAGCTTAGGAGATAAACTTGAACTGCCTGAAGCTTTCTTT
j_gene: TRBJ1-1
v_gene: TRBV7-3
abundance: .
d_gene: .

CDR3aa: CASSLGVIGTEAFF
CDR3nt: TGTGCCAGCAGCTTAGGTGTCATTGGGACTGAAGCTTTCTTT
j_gene: TRBJ1-1
v_gene: TRBV7-6
abundance: .
d_gene: .

CDR3aa: CASSPGYSPLHF
CDR3nt: TGTGCCAGCAGTCCAGGGTATTCACCCCTCCACTTT
j_gene: TRBJ1-6
v_gene: TRBV9
abundance: once
d_gene: .

CDR3aa: CSVERAEAFF
CDR3nt: TGCAGCGTCGAAAGGGCGGAAGCTTTCTTT
j_gene: TRBJ1-1
v_gene: TRBV29-1
abundance: once
d_gene: .

CDR3aa: CASSFGQPQHF
CDR3nt: TGTGCCAGCAGTTTCGGTCAGCCCCAGCATTTT
j_gene: TRBJ1-5
v_gene: TRBV2
abundance: .
d_gene: .

CDR3aa: CASSIDLRRDQPQHF
CDR3nt: TGTGCCAGTAGTATAGATCTTAGGAGGGATCAGCCCCAGCATTTT
j_gene: TRBJ1-5
v_gene: TRBV19
abundance: .
d_gene: .

CDR3aa: CASSPDRSSYEQYF
CDR3nt: TGTGCCAGCAGCCCGGACAGGAGCTCCTACGAGCAGTACTTC
j_gene: TRBJ2-7
v_gene: TRBV6-5
abundance: once
d_gene: TRBD1

CDR3aa: CASSRPQISQNTGELFF
CDR3nt: TGTGCCAGCAGCCGTCCACAGATTTCCCAGAACACCGGGGAGCTGTTTTTT
j_gene: TRBJ2-2
v_gene: TRBV3-1/TRBV3-2
abundance: .
d_gene: .

CDR3aa: CASSPSRGGGSTGELFF
CDR3nt: TGTGCCAGCAGCCCTAGCAGGGGAGGGGGCAGCACCGGGGAGCTGTTTTTT
j_gene: TRBJ2-2
v_gene: TRBV7-2
abundance: .
d_gene: .

CDR3aa: CASSLGTVYEQYF
CDR3nt: TGTGCCAGCAGTTTAGGTACAGTCTACGAGCAGTACTTC
j_gene: TRBJ2-7
v_gene: TRBV12-3/TRBV12-4
abundance: .
d_gene: .

CDR3aa: CASSQKPGDGYTF
CDR3nt: TGCGCCAGCAGCCAAAAGCCTGGGGATGGCTACACCTTC
j_gene: TRBJ1-2
v_gene: TRBV4-3
abundance: .
d_gene: .

CDR3aa: CASSLAGGEYEKLFF
CDR3nt: TGCGCCAGCAGCTTAGCCGGGGGGGAGTATGAAAAACTGTTTTTT
j_gene: TRBJ1-4
v_gene: TRBV5-1
abundance: once
d_gene: .

CDR3aa: CAISETGNQPQHF
CDR3nt: TGTGCCATCAGTGAGACGGGGAATCAGCCCCAGCATTTT
j_gene: TRBJ1-5
v_gene: TRBV10-3
abundance: .
d_gene: .

CDR3aa: CASSQDLGTYEQYF
CDR3nt: TGTGCCAGCAGCCAAGATCTGGGTACTTACGAGCAGTACTTC
j_gene: TRBJ2-7
v_gene: TRBV14
abundance: .
d_gene: .

CDR3aa: CASSLVLAGAQETQYF
CDR3nt: TGTGCCAGCAGTTTAGTTCTAGCGGGGGCCCAAGAGACCCAGTACTTC
j_gene: TRBJ2-5
v_gene: TRBV28
abundance: .
d_gene: TRBD2

CDR3aa: CASSPRPENTEAFF
CDR3nt: TGTGCCAGCAGCCCCCGACCGGAGAACACTGAAGCTTTCTTT
j_gene: TRBJ1-1
v_gene: TRBV9
abundance: once
d_gene: .

CDR3aa: CASSRGNEQFF
CDR3nt: TGCGCCAGCAGTAGGGGCAATGAGCAGTTCTTC
j_gene: TRBJ2-1
v_gene: TRBV5-1
abundance: few
d_gene: .

CDR3aa: CASSTLKNEQFF
CDR3nt: TGTGCCAGCAGTACCCTCAAGAATGAGCAGTTCTTC
j_gene: TRBJ2-1
v_gene: TRBV12-3/TRBV12-4
abundance: .
d_gene: .

CDR3aa: CSVMAGSYEQYF
CDR3nt: TGCAGCGTTATGGCCGGGAGCTACGAGCAGTACTTC
j_gene: TRBJ2-7
v_gene: TRBV29-1
abundance: .
d_gene: .

CDR3aa: CASSFVPSPYEQYF
CDR3nt: TGTGCCAGCAGCTTTGTGCCATCCCCCTACGAGCAGTACTTC
j_gene: TRBJ2-7
v_gene: TRBV5-5
abundance: .
d_gene: .